Below are 2 T cell receptor beta chains sequenced from a single sample in a study of T-cell reconstitution after alpha-beta-depleted transplantation in children listed by TCRdb under 2016. The label giving this sample's treatment or condition can be read as: allogeneic hematopoietic cell transplantation with graft depleted of TCRalphabeta T cells and CD19 B cells. Library preparation employed PCR. Sequencing relied on an Illumina HiSeq 2500. To normalize quantification of the TCRbeta repertoire, the TCR libraries were built with molecular barcoding that relied on unique molecular identifiers. TCRdb applied fastp at Q25 and MiXCR to the public reads, then kept only in-frame beta chains. Each CDR3 protein gets just one entry, which takes the most common genes and DNA from the rows behind it. The sample yields some 600,000 distinct CDR3 sequences; approximately 12% were counted once. The ten largest clonotypes hold about 2.2% of the sample.

Here the sequenced sample was PBMCs, mostly from graft donor cells, taken 360 days after TCRalphabeta/CD19-depleted stem cell transplant. The origin of the receptors is a male patient younger than 18 who had a stem cell transplant for acute myeloid leukemia, so the T cells may come from the graft donor.

The rearrangement links TRBV20-1 to TRBJ2-2; no clear D gene. The germline V gene has CDR1 DFQATT and CDR2 SNEGSKA (reference sequence). The CDR3 extends over 13 amino acids. V lost 5 bases to trimming and J lost 7 bases, with 14 bases between them. This CDR3 is CSAQGYRSGELFF. The CDR3 nucleotides are TGCAGTGCTCAAGGCTACCGAAGCGGGGAGCTGTTTTTT.

CDR3 coding DNA: TGCAGCGTTGACGAGGTGGGAGGGCTTCCATACGAGCAGTACTTC. Its translation is CSVDEVGGLPYEQYF. This sequence joins TRBV29-1 and TRBJ2-7, with 7 bases that match TRBD2. The V segment lost 3 bases and the J segment 4 bases; nucleotides outside the gene matches: 12. CDR3 size: 15 residues. Germline V CDR1 and CDR2: SQVTM, ANQGSEA.